This TCR beta chain was captured in a study of cytomegalovirus exposure and HLA in healthy donors. The PCR used 60 Vbeta and 13 Jbeta primers. Repertoires were generated with immunoSEQ multiplex PCR, while TCRdb's copy carries only in-frame clones and drops some. In total, the table holds 95,000 to 150,000 clones. To note about this clone: Its antigen is not known.

Germline V CDR1 and CDR2: SGHVS, FQNEAQ. Trimming pared 3 bases from V and 1 base from J, leaving 12 bases between. CDR3 size: 15 residues. Study-level results: Segments of the TCR beta V type were, in most cases, productive about 90% or about 30% of the time in an earlier analysis. A later analysis found most CMV-associated TCR beta chains apparently HLA-restricted. In vitro testing confirmed three CMV-associated chains as specific for CMV antigens.

The V call is TRBV7-8, the J call TRBJ1-1; D gene unclear. Sequencing was performed on PBMCs. The clonotype comes from a man aged 18 to 30 in good health and CMV-seronegative. The CDR3 region is CASSFPGRPNTEAFF. In DNA form, the CDR3 reads TGTGCCAGCAGCTTCCCGGGGAGACCGAACACTGAAGCTTTCTTT.